This TCR beta chain was recorded in a study of blood T cell repertoires in COVID-19. Study-level background: Samples representing acute and convalescent COVID-19 were sourced from the United States, Italy and Spain.

TCRdb keeps only in-frame clones here, not all; method: immunoSEQ multiplex PCR. The table has more than 300,000 clones, approximately 90% seen once. Enrolled through a virtual design, the participants were between roughly 18 and 95 years of age and came from 24 US areas. The CDR3 runs to 15 residues. In germline, CDR1 is SGHTA, CDR2 FQGNSA. Trimming took 5 bases from V and 5 from J; bases not matched to a gene: 9. The TCR sequence derives from a woman in her 30s who had recovered from COVID-19. Input material: PBMCs or T cells enriched from blood (not recorded which). V usage is TRBV7-2 and J usage is TRBJ2-3; 8 nucleotides match TRBD1. CDR3: CASSLVGQGRDTQYF. The CDR3 region has the DNA TGTGCCAGCAGCCTCGTCGGACAGGGTAGAGATACGCAGTATTTT.